These 24 T cell receptor beta chains were all obtained from the same sample, sequenced in a study of sequential checkpoint blockade in melanoma. Clones were sequenced by immunoSEQ multiplex PCR, and TCRdb holds only the in-frame ones, with some missing. Among fewer than 20,000 clones, approximately 57% were seen once, and the ten largest hold 17%. The treatment here: randomized to nivolumab then ipilimumab (arm A) or the reverse (arm B). Sequences were derived from CD8+ T cells sorted from blood (inferred from file names), sampled from a patient given nivolumab and ipilimumab in sequence. These receptors were collected from a human donor with melanoma.

This clone appeared a few times. The rearrangement joins TRBV6-6 to TRBJ1-2; perhaps TRBD1 as D (5 bases). Per the germline V gene, CDR1 is MNHNY and CDR2 is SVGAGI (reference sequence). V lost 4 bases and J lost 7, with 7 bases in between. The CDR3 is 11 residues long. The CDR3 nucleotides are TGTGCCAGCAGTTCCAGGGTTGGCTACACCTTC. Its translation: CASSSRVGYTF.

The rearrangement links TRBV28 to TRBJ1-5; D gene uncertain. The CDR3 spans 15 residues. CDR1 is MDHEN, CDR2 SYDVKM, per germline. V lost 10 bases, J lost 2 bases, and 18 bases lay in between. Here the CDR3 reads CATGDPEGGNQPQHF. The DNA of the CDR3 is TGTGCCACCGGCGACCCCGAGGGTGGCAATCAGCCCCAGCATTTT.

Concerning this clone: At the DNA level, this CDR3 is encoded by other sequences in the same sample as well. V gene TRBV15 combines with J gene TRBJ2-2; possible D gene TRBD1, 5 bases. Germline lookup yields CDR1 LNHNV and CDR2 YYDKDF (reference sequence). There are 14 residues in the CDR3. V was shortened by 8 bases and J by 4 bases, with 14 bases between the two germline ends. The CDR3 here is CATGLGAGTGELFF. The CDR3 DNA is TGTGCCACCGGGCTAGGGGCTGGCACCGGGGAGCTGTTTTTT.

The V gene is TRBV23-1, the J gene TRBJ2-7; 9 positions agree with TRBD1. TRBV23-1 is sorted into the ORF group, with uncertain function. V lost 3 bases to trimming and J lost 2 bases; unmatched junction nucleotides: 11. This CDR3 region has 17 residues. The CDR3 region is CASSQKGQGPRPYEQYF. The CDR3 bases are TGCGCCAGCAGTCAGAAAGGACAGGGGCCGCGTCCCTACGAGCAGTACTTC.

This chain connects TRBV28 to TRBJ2-2; 11 bases map to TRBD1. Per germline, CDR1 MDHEN and CDR2 SYDVKM. The CDR3 length is 16 residues. V dropped 4 bases and J dropped 6; count of bases not matched to a gene: 7. The CDR3 is CASSYRTGGKAGELFF. The CDR3, as DNA: TGTGCCAGCAGTTACAGGACAGGGGGCAAAGCCGGGGAGCTGTTTTTT.

As to this clone: A far larger clone lies a single base away; this is likely a read error. This chain connects TRBV5-3 to TRBJ2-1; the D is unclear. TRBV5-3 is labeled an ORF, and its function is uncertain. The CDR3 length is 13 residues. V lost 4 bases and J lost 5, with 10 bases in between. CDR3 in amino acids: CARSLFTDNEQFF. The DNA of the CDR3 is TGTGCCAGAAGCCTCTTCACGGACAATGAGCAGTTCTTC.

This clone showed up just a few times. This sequence joins TRBV11-2 and TRBJ2-7; 9 bases match TRBD1. The junction had 4 bases not matched to a gene; V was cut back by 0 bases and J by 4 bases. Germline values: CDR1 SGHAT, CDR2 FQNNGV. CDR3 length: 15 residues. The CDR3 bases are TGTGCCAGCAGCTTAGAAGCGGGACAGGGTTACGAGCAGTACTTC. Its translation: CASSLEAGQGYEQYF.

This clone was seen only a few times. CDR3 bases: TGTGCCAGCGGAACTAGCGGCCAAGAGACCCAGTACTTC. Its translation is CASGTSGQETQYF. The chain is built from TRBV5-4 and TRBJ2-5; TRBD2 matches at 8 bases. This CDR3 region has 13 residues. J was trimmed by 1 base and V by 7 bases; bases with no gene match: 3. Germline CDR1 is SGHNT and CDR2 is YYREEE (reference sequence).

This clone has a handful of counts. This sequence joins TRBV11-3 and TRBJ2-2; 7 bases match TRBD1. Germline trimming cut 5 bases from V and 2 bases from J; bases unmatched to any gene: 5. This CDR3 is 15 amino acids long. Germline V gene data show CDR1 as SGHNT and CDR2 as YENEEA. CDR3 in amino acids: CASSPRTGNTGELFF. CDR3 nucleotide sequence: TGTGCCAGCAGCCCCCGGACAGGAAACACCGGGGAGCTGTTTTTT. Full variable domain (outside the CDR3, taken from reference TRBV11-3 and TRBJ2-2): EAGVVQSPRYKIIEKKQPVAFWCNPISGHNTLYWYLQNLGQGPELLIRYENEEAVDDSQLPKDRFSAERLKGVDSTLKIQPAELGDSAVYLCASSPRTGNTGELFFGEGSRLTVL.

This clone was counted between two and nine times. The J gene is TRBJ1-6, the V gene TRBV30; D remains ambiguous. The CDR3 contains 13 residues. Trimming removed 2 bases from V and 7 bases from J, with 9 bases in between. CDR1 and CDR2 from the germline V gene are GTSNPN and SVGIG (reference sequence). The CDR3 region is CAWSYTDNSPLHF. In DNA form, the CDR3 reads TGTGCCTGGAGTTATACAGACAATTCACCCCTCCACTTT.

This chain uses TRBV11-2 with TRBJ1-3, with TRBD1 identical over 8 bases. V trimming: 4 bases; J trimming: 0 bases; junction bases outside the gene matches: 5. This CDR3 has 16 amino acids. Germline V gene lookup returns CDR1 SGHAT and CDR2 FQNNGV. CDR3 amino acids: CASSSRDRSSGNTIYF. The CDR3 coding sequence is TGTGCCAGCAGCTCCCGGGACAGGAGCTCTGGAAACACCATATATTTT. Variable domain in full (rest from reference TRBV11-2 and TRBJ1-3): EAGVAQSPRYKIIEKRQSVAFWCNPISGHATLYWYQQILGQGPKLLIQFQNNGVVDDSQLPKDRFSAERLKGVDSTLKIQPAKLEDSAVYLCASSSRDRSSGNTIYFGEGSWLTVV.

This clone has only a few counts. CDR3: CATSTIRSDTEAFF. Here the CDR3 DNA reads TGTGCCACCAGCACCATCAGGTCCGACACTGAAGCTTTCTTT. J is TRBJ1-1 and V is TRBV15; no clear D gene. Trimming removed 4 bases from V and 3 bases from J, with 12 bases in between. There are 14 residues in the CDR3. CDR1 and CDR2 from the germline V gene are LNHNV and YYDKDF (reference sequence). The full variable domain, completed using reference TRBV15 and TRBJ1-1, is DAMVIQNPRYQVTQFGKPVTLSCSQTLNHNVMYWYQQKSSQAPKLLFHYYDKDFNNEADTPDNFQSRRPNTSFCFLDIRSPGLGDTAMYLCATSTIRSDTEAFFGQGTRLTVV.

V and J are TRBV21-1 and TRBJ1-1; the table calls TRBD1, which could not be checked here. TRBV21-1 is a listed pseudogene. CDR3 size: 13 residues. DNA of the CDR3: TGTGCCAGCAGCGCACAGGGGGGCACTGAAGCTTTCTTT. Translating it yields CASSAQGGTEAFF.

This clone was seen a single time. The V call is TRBV7-9, the J call TRBJ1-1, with D possibly being TRBD1 (5 bases). The CDR3 is 14 amino acids. V was cut by 2 bases and J by 4 bases, with 11 bases left in between. Germline V CDR1 and CDR2: SEHNR, FQNEAQ (reference sequence). The DNA of the CDR3 is TGTGCCAGCAGCTTATCTGGCGGGGCCACTGAAGCTTTCTTT. Encoded protein: CASSLSGGATEAFF.

This sequence joins TRBV6-1 and TRBJ2-7; 8 positions match TRBD2. CDR1 and CDR2 (germline): MNHNS, SASEGT. With 5 bases clipped from V and 4 bases from J, the junction kept 7 bases outside the gene matches. The CDR3 is 14 amino acids. In DNA, the CDR3 is TGTGCCAGCAGTCAGGGACTAGGGAAATACGAGCAGTACTTC. Protein product: CASSQGLGKYEQYF.

The V call is TRBV7-8, the J call TRBJ2-5; 10 bases fit TRBD2. The V gene's germline CDR1 is SGHVS and CDR2 FQNEAQ. The ends lost 4 bases at V and 2 bases at J; junction bases unmatched: 13. CDR3 length: 18 amino acids. The CDR3 DNA follows: TGTGCCAGCAGCTCAGCCGGACTAGCGGCCTCCTTACAAGAGACCCAGTACTTC. Amino acids: CASSSAGLAASLQETQYF.

This clone was detected only a few times. The chain recombines TRBV4-1 with TRBJ1-5; 7 nucleotides agree with TRBD1. Germline V gene data show CDR1 as MGHRA and CDR2 as YSYEKL. V shed 2 bases, J shed 0 bases, and the junction held 7 bases outside the gene matches. The CDR3 is made up of 17 amino acids. The CDR3 bases are TGCGCCAGCAGCCAACTAGCGACAGGGTCTAGCAATCAGCCCCAGCATTTT. Translating it yields CASSQLATGSSNQPQHF.

This clone has only one observation. Compared with germline, one end of the junction differs, possibly owing to a read error. This sequence joins TRBV4-1 and TRBJ2-1; possible D gene TRBD1, 6 bases. This CDR3 spans 16 amino acids. Germline V gives CDR1 MGHRA, CDR2 YSYEKL. CDR3: CASNQDEGVVYNEQFF. DNA of the CDR3: TGCGCCAGCAACCAAGACGAGGGGGTGGTCTACAATGAGCAGTTCTTC.

By share, this clone counts as medium-sized (0.01 to 0.1%). This rearrangement joins TRBV7-9 to TRBJ1-1, with D maybe TRBD1 (5 bases). The germline V gene encodes CDR1 SEHNR and CDR2 FQNEAQ (reference sequence). V shed 2 bases and J shed 3 bases, with 7 bases lying between them. The CDR3 has 13 residues. CDR3 region: CASSLQGDTEAFF. The DNA of the CDR3 is TGTGCCAGCAGCTTACAGGGTGACACTGAAGCTTTCTTT.

The chain recombines TRBV7-9 with TRBJ1-1, with D possibly TRBD1 on 6 matching bases. Germline CDR1 and CDR2: SEHNR and FQNEAQ (reference sequence). V gave up 5 bases and J gave up 1 base, with 17 bases separating them. CDR3 length: 16 residues. CDR3 bases: TGTGCCAGCAGCCCGGGGGGGCAGGTTGGGAACACTGAAGCTTTCTTT. Protein sequence: CASSPGGQVGNTEAFF.

The rearrangement links TRBV27 to TRBJ1-2, with D tentatively TRBD1 (6 bases). The length of the CDR3 is 13 residues. Germline V gene data show CDR1 as MNHEY and CDR2 as SMNVEV (reference sequence). V was cut by 5 bases and J by 6 bases, with 13 bases left in between. The CDR3 region is CASSAQGSNGYTF. The CDR3 nucleotides are TGTGCCAGCAGTGCACAGGGAAGTAATGGCTACACCTTC.

The rearrangement links TRBV2 to TRBJ1-2; D is uncertain. Germline CDR1 is SNHLY and CDR2 is FYNNEI. CDR3 length equals 14 residues. V lost 2 bases and J lost 4, with 11 bases in between. CDR3 loop: CASSESQATYGYTF. The CDR3, as DNA: TGTGCCAGCAGTGAAAGCCAGGCTACCTATGGCTACACCTTC.

The J gene is TRBJ2-1, the V gene TRBV27, with TRBD1 matching over 12 bases. Unmatched junction bases numbered 6, after V lost 3 bases and J lost 9 bases. In germline, CDR1 is MNHEY, CDR2 SMNVEV (reference sequence). This CDR3 contains 15 residues. Here the CDR3 DNA reads TGTGCCAGCAGTTTGCGGGACAGGGGGCCGATTGAGCAGTTCTTC. Protein sequence: CASSLRDRGPIEQFF.

The chain links TRBV2 to TRBJ2-2, with 9 positions matching TRBD2. Losses at the gene ends were 1 base for V and 7 bases for J; bases not matched to a gene: 4. This CDR3 region has 15 residues. Germline assignment: CDR1 SNHLY and CDR2 FYNNEI. The DNA of the CDR3 is TGTGCCAGCAGTGAAGTAGCGGGAGAAGGCGGGGAGCTGTTTTTT. Translating it yields CASSEVAGEGGELFF. Full variable domain (rest looked up from reference TRBV2 and TRBJ2-2): EPEVTQTPSHQVTQMGQEVILRCVPISNHLYFYWYRQILGQKVEFLVSFYNNEISEKSEIFDDQFSVERPDGSNFTLKIRSTKLEDSAMYFCASSEVAGEGGELFFGEGSRLTVL.